This T cell receptor (beta chain) was sequenced for a study of T cell changes during pregnancy in multiple sclerosis. Produced via immunoSEQ multiplex PCR; TCRdb's table is partial and in-frame only. This sample carries about 30,000 clones, around 92% of them seen once, and the ten largest clones take more than 4%. The V gene's germline CDR1 is MNHEY and CDR2 SMNVEV (reference sequence). CDR3 length equals 15 residues. V dropped 2 bases and J dropped 7 bases, with 15 bases sitting between them. The sequenced sample was peripheral blood, obtained in the first trimester of pregnancy. The receptor's source is a female donor in good health, enrolled as a control in a pregnancy study. The chain couples TRBV27 to TRBJ2-1; D is unclear. The DNA for the CDR3 is TGTGCCAGCAGTTTAATGGCCGTCCCCGGGAATGAGCAGTTCTTC. Amino acids: CASSLMAVPGNEQFF.